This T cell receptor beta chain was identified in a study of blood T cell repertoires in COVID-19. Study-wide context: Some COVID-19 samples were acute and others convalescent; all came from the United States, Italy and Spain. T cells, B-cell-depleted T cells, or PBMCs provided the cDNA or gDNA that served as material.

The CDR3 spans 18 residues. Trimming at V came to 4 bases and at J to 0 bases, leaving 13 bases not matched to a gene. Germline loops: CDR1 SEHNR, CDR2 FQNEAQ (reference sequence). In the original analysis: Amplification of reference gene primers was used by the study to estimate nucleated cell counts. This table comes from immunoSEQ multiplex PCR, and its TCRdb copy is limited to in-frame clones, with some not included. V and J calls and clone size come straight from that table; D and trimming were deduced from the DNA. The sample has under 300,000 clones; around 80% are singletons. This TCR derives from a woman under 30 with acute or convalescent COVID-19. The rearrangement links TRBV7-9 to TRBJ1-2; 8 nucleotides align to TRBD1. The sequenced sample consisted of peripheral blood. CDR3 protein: CASSSFNRDRIANYGYTF. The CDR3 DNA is TGTGCCAGCAGCTCGTTCAACCGGGACAGGATAGCTAACTATGGCTACACCTTC. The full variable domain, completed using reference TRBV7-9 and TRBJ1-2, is DTGVSQNPRHKITKRGQNVTFRCDPISEHNRLYWYRQTLGQGPEFLTYFQNEAQLEKSRLLSDRFSAERPKGSFSTLEIQRTEQGDSAMYLCASSSFNRDRIANYGYTFGSGTRLTVV.